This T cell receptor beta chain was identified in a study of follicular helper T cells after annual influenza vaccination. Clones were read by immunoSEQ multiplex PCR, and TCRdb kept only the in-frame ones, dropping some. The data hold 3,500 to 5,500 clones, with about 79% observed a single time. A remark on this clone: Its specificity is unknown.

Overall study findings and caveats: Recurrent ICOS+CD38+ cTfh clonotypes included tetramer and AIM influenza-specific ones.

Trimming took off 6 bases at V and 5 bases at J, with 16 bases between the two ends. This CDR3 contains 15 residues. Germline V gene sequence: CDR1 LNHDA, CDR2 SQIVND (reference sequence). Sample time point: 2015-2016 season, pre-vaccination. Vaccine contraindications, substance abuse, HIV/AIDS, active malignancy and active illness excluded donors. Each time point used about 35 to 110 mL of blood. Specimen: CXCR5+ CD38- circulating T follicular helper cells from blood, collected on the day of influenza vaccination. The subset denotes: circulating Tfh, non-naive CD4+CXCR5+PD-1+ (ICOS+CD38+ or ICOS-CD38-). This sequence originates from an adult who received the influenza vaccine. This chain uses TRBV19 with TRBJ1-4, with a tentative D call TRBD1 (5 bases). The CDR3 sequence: CASSNRQKINEKLFF. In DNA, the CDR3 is TGTGCCAGTAGCAACAGACAGAAAATCAATGAAAAACTGTTTTTT.